This TCR beta chain was sequenced for a study of patients and donors after allogeneic stem cell transplantation. The table lists this clonotype with a few counts. From germline, CDR1 is SGHVS and CDR2 FNYEAQ. This CDR3 contains 15 residues. V lost 2 bases to trimming and J lost 3 bases, with 13 bases between them. TCRdb reanalysed the RT-PCR reads using MiXCR and keeps one entry per CDR3 protein. The table lists about 960,000 distinct CDR3 sequences, more than 15% of them singletons. What was sequenced was blood, either unsorted or a sorted T cell fraction (not recorded which). The TCR sequence derives from a human donor who was either an allogeneic HSCT recipient or a stem cell or donor lymphocyte infusion donor (not recorded which). It is not recorded whose cells these are; they may come from a transplant donor. The chain is built from TRBV7-6 and TRBJ1-1, with a tentative D call TRBD1 (6 bases). CDR3: CASSLWPRGDTEAFF. The DNA for the CDR3 is TGTGCCAGCAGCTTATGGCCGAGGGGGGACACTGAAGCTTTCTTT.